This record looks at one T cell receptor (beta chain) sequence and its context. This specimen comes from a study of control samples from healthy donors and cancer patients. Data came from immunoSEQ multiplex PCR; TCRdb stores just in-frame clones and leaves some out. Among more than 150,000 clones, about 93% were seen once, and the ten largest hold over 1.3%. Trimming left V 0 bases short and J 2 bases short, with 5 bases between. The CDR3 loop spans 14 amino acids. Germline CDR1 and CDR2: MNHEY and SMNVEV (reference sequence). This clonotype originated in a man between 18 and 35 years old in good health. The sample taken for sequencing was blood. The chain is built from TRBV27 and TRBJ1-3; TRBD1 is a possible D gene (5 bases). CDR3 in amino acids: CASSLSGAGNTIYF. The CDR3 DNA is TGTGCCAGCAGTTTATCAGGGGCTGGAAACACCATATATTTT.